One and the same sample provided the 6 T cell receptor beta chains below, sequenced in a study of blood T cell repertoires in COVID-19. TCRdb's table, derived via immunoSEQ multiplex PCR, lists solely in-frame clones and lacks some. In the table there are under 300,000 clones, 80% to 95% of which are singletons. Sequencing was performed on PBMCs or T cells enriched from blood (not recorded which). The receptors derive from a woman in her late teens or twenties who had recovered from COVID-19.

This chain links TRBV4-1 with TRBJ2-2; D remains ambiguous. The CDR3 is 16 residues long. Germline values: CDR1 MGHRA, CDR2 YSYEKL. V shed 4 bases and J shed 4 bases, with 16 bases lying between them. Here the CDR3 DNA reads TGCGCCAGCAGCCGAAACCAGGTTCCGGCCACCGGGGAGCTGTTTTTT. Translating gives CASSRNQVPATGELFF.

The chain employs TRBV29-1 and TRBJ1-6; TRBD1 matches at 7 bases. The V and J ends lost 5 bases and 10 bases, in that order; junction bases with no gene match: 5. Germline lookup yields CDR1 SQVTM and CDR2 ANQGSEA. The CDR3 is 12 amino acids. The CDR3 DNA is TGCAGCGTTCGACAGGGCGGGTCACCCCTCCACTTT. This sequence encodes CSVRQGGSPLHF.

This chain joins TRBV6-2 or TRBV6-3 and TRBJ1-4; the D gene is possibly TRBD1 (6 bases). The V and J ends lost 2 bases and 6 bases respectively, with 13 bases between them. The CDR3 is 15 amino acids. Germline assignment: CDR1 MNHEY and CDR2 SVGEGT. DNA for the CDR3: TGTGCCAGCAGTTACGGGACAAGCTTCGATGAAAAACTGTTTTTT. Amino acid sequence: CASSYGTSFDEKLFF.

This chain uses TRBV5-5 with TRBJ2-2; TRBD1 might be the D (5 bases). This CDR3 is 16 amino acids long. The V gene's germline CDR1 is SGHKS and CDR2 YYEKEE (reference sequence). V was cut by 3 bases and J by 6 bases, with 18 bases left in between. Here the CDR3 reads CASSSDPMVGPGELFF. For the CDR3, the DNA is TGTGCCAGCAGCTCTGACCCAATGGTGGGGCCCGGGGAGCTGTTTTTT.

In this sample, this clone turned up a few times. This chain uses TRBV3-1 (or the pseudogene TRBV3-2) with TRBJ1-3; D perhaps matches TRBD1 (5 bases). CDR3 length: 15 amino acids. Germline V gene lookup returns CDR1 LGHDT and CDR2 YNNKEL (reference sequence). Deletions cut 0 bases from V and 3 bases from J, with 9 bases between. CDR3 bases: TGTGCCAGCAGCCAAGATGCTCAGGGTGGAAACACCATATATTTT. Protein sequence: CASSQDAQGGNTIYF.

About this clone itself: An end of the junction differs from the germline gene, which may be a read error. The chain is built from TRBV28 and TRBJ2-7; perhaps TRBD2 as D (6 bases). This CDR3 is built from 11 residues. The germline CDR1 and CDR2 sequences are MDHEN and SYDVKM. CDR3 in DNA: TGTGCCAGCAGTTTAGGCGGGACGTATGACTTC. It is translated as CASSLGGTYDF.